This T cell receptor (beta chain) was retrieved from a study of CD8 T cells in Susac syndrome. Study-level results: By the study's own acknowledgment, its TCR sequencing and HLA analysis included relatively few individuals.

The CDR3 spans 12 residues. Germline values: CDR1 SNHLY, CDR2 FYNNEI. V lost 7 bases, J lost 0 bases, and 7 bases lay in between. To note about this clonotype: Its specificity is not known.

CD8+ and CD4+ T cells taken from blood had their TCR beta sequenced. An amount of RNA that ranged from roughly 0.45 to 1 ug was reverse transcribed with random hexamers. immunoSEQ multiplex PCR amplified TCR beta CDR3 across 54 Vbeta, 13 Jbeta. TCRdb re-analysed the immunoSEQ multiplex PCR reads in MiXCR, keeping a single row per CDR3 protein. The sample lists 150,000 or so distinct CDR3 sequences; over 85% were seen once. Material: CD8+ T cells from PBMCs. This clonotype was sampled from a human donor with multiple sclerosis. The chain links TRBV2 to TRBJ2-7; no clear D gene. The CDR3 spells CASIANSYEQYF. CDR3 coding DNA: TGTGCCAGCATTGCGAACTCCTACGAGCAGTACTTC.